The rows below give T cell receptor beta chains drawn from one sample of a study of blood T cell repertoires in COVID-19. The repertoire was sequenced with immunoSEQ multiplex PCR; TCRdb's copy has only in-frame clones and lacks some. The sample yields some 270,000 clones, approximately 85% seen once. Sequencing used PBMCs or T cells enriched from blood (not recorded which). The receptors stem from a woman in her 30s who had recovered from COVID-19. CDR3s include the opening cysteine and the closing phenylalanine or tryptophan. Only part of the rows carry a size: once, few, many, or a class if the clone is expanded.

CDR3aa: CASSLGPSGSIHEQFF; j_gene: TRBJ2-1; v_gene: TRBV7-9; abundance: NA
CDR3aa: CASSPRTSTDTQYF; j_gene: TRBJ2-3; v_gene: TRBV5-1; abundance: NA
CDR3aa: CASSLASGITEAFF; j_gene: TRBJ1-1; v_gene: TRBV7-9; abundance: once
CDR3aa: CASSSLGLRMRGNTIYF; j_gene: TRBJ1-3; v_gene: TRBV28; abundance: NA
CDR3aa: CASSRQKLNTEAFF; j_gene: TRBJ1-1; v_gene: TRBV6-5; abundance: NA
CDR3aa: CASREGQHEQYF; j_gene: TRBJ2-7; v_gene: TRBV6-5; abundance: NA
CDR3aa: CASSPRVTDTQYF; j_gene: TRBJ2-3; v_gene: TRBV11-2; abundance: once
CDR3aa: CASRRQGSSYEQYF; j_gene: TRBJ2-7; v_gene: TRBV5-6; abundance: NA
CDR3aa: CASSSPQGVDEQFF; j_gene: TRBJ2-1; v_gene: TRBV11-3; abundance: NA
CDR3aa: CASSQDRQYEQYF; j_gene: TRBJ2-7; v_gene: TRBV4-2; abundance: NA
CDR3aa: CASSVTGTKATNEKLFF; j_gene: TRBJ1-4; v_gene: TRBV10-2; abundance: NA
CDR3aa: CASSQDPQDTEAFF; j_gene: TRBJ1-1; v_gene: TRBV4-2; abundance: NA
CDR3aa: CASSRTQEAFF; j_gene: TRBJ1-1; v_gene: TRBV28; abundance: NA
CDR3aa: CASSRGQGRNYGYTF; j_gene: TRBJ1-2; v_gene: TRBV27; abundance: NA
CDR3aa: CATQGRTYEQYF; j_gene: TRBJ2-7; v_gene: TRBV2; abundance: NA
CDR3aa: CASNWWSENQPQHF; j_gene: TRBJ1-5; v_gene: TRBV19; abundance: NA
CDR3aa: CASSAGQLATNEKLFF; j_gene: TRBJ1-4; v_gene: TRBV25-1; abundance: few
CDR3aa: CASSPQGAMMDEQYF; j_gene: TRBJ2-7; v_gene: TRBV18; abundance: NA
CDR3aa: CASSEGLNEKLFF; j_gene: TRBJ1-4; v_gene: TRBV11-3; abundance: NA
CDR3aa: CASSRTSGLETQYF; j_gene: TRBJ2-5; v_gene: TRBV9; abundance: NA
CDR3aa: CASRNGTGGVKLFF; j_gene: TRBJ1-4; v_gene: TRBV2; abundance: NA
CDR3aa: CASSFKHLQETQYF; j_gene: TRBJ2-5; v_gene: TRBV5-4; abundance: NA
CDR3aa: CASSQYQVGNTEAFF; j_gene: TRBJ1-1; v_gene: TRBV4-2; abundance: NA
CDR3aa: CATSGQFTGELFF; j_gene: TRBJ2-2; v_gene: TRBV15; abundance: NA
CDR3aa: CASSTTTEIYSSYEQYF; j_gene: TRBJ2-7; v_gene: TRBV5-6; abundance: NA
CDR3aa: CASSEGAGEMETQYF; j_gene: TRBJ2-5; v_gene: TRBV6-1; abundance: few
CDR3aa: CATSRETGQGAYRLFF; j_gene: TRBJ1-4; v_gene: TRBV15; abundance: NA
CDR3aa: CASSSTSGRNIQYF; j_gene: TRBJ2-4; v_gene: TRBV13; abundance: NA
CDR3aa: CASRAGGNQNEQFF; j_gene: TRBJ2-1; v_gene: TRBV19; abundance: few
CDR3aa: CASSFSLAGLIGAQYF; j_gene: TRBJ2-5; v_gene: TRBV5-6; abundance: NA
CDR3aa: CASSLVGRRNTEAFF; j_gene: TRBJ1-1; v_gene: TRBV2; abundance: few
CDR3aa: CASSLSGAPNEQYF; j_gene: TRBJ2-7; v_gene: TRBV5-4; abundance: NA
CDR3aa: CASSVGGGHGYTF; j_gene: TRBJ1-2; v_gene: TRBV9; abundance: NA
CDR3aa: CASSPSSGQGVEKLFF; j_gene: TRBJ1-4; v_gene: TRBV28; abundance: NA
CDR3aa: CASSRQQGNTEAFF; j_gene: TRBJ1-1; v_gene: TRBV11-2; abundance: NA
CDR3aa: CASSLQATQYF; j_gene: TRBJ2-3; v_gene: TRBV28; abundance: NA
CDR3aa: CASRKKSNQGEAFF; j_gene: TRBJ1-1; v_gene: TRBV19; abundance: once
CDR3aa: CASSLIGVTEAFF; j_gene: TRBJ1-1; v_gene: TRBV5-6; abundance: NA
CDR3aa: CASKLGASEGYTF; j_gene: TRBJ1-2; v_gene: TRBV5-1; abundance: NA
CDR3aa: CASSLGQGTYYEQYF; j_gene: TRBJ2-7; v_gene: TRBV18; abundance: NA
CDR3aa: CASSQGASEGHEQFF; j_gene: TRBJ2-1; v_gene: TRBV4-1; abundance: NA
CDR3aa: CASSLGQSPLHF; j_gene: TRBJ1-6; v_gene: TRBV7-9; abundance: few
CDR3aa: CASSQSIRFSPLHF; j_gene: TRBJ1-6; v_gene: TRBV25-1; abundance: NA
CDR3aa: CASSEPAGEGLSAEAFF; j_gene: TRBJ1-1; v_gene: TRBV2; abundance: NA
CDR3aa: CASSSGQGNGYTF; j_gene: TRBJ1-2; v_gene: TRBV28; abundance: NA
CDR3aa: CASSWATVAANYEQYF; j_gene: TRBJ2-7; v_gene: TRBV5-6; abundance: NA
CDR3aa: CASSLGTQETQYF; j_gene: TRBJ2-5; v_gene: TRBV5-5; abundance: NA
CDR3aa: CASRLRTGNGYTF; j_gene: TRBJ1-2; v_gene: TRBV7-8; abundance: NA
CDR3aa: CASSQRGWDTGELFF; j_gene: TRBJ2-2; v_gene: TRBV3-1/TRBV3-2; abundance: once
CDR3aa: CAIRDILSYEQYF; j_gene: TRBJ2-7; v_gene: TRBV6-5; abundance: NA
CDR3aa: CASSLVTIDTQYF; j_gene: TRBJ2-3; v_gene: TRBV7-9; abundance: NA